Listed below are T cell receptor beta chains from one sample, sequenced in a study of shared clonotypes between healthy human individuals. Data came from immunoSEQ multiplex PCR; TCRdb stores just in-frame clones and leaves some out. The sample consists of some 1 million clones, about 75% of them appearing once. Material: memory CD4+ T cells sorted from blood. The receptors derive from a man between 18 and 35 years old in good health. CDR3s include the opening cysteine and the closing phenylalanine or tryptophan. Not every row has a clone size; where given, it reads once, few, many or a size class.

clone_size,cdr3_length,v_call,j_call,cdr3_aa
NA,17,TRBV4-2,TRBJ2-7,CASSQDAGTGLSYEQYF
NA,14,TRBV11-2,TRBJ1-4,CASSSGTGDRELFF
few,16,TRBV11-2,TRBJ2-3,CASSLTGGRGTDTQYF
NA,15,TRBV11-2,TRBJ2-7,CASSLVVTGPYEQYF
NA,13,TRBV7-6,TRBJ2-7,CASSLGTGREQYF
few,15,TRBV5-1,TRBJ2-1,CASSLGGSSYNEQFF
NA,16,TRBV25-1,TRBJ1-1,CASSEPGRGKNTEAFF
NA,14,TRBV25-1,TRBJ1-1,CASSETQGYTEAFF
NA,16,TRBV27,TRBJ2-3,CASSFLASGSADTQYF
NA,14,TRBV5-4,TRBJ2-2,CASSLDRGSGELFF
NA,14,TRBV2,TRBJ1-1,CASSRLLVGTEAFF
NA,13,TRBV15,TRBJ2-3,CATSGRFTDTQYF
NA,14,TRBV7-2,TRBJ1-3,CASSLVPGGNTIYF
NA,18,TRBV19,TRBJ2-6,CASSIGGRESSGANVLTF
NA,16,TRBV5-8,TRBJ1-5,CASSEYRGGGNQPQHF
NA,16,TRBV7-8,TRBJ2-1,CASGELGLAIYNEQFF
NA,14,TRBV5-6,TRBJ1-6,CASSLVAGNSPLHF
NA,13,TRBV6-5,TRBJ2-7,CASSYSLGNEQYF
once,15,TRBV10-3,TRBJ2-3,CAISESLAQSDTQYF
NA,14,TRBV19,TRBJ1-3,CASTDRASGNTIYF
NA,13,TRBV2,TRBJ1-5,CASSGGGIQPQHF
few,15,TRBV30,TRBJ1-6,CAWSASRTGLEPLHF
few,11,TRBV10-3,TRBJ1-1,CAIVGGTEAFF
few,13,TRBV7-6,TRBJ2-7,CASSSLSSNEQYF
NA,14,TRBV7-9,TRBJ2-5,CASSPGSVGETQYF
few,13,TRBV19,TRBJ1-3,CASSSISGNTIYF
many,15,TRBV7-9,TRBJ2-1,CASSLEGATTGKQFF
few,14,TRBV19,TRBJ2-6,CASSRGSGANVLTF
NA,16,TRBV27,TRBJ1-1,CASSLVFRGPNTEAFF
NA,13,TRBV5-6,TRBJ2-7,CASSLPAGYEQYF
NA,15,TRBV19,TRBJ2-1,CASSDGRGAYNEQFF
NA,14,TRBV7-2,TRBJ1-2,CASSPPGQFYGYTF
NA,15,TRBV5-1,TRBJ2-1,CASSSMALAGNEQFF
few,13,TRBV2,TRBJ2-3,CASKQGGSDTQYF
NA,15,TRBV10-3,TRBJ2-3,CAITERERHTDTQYF
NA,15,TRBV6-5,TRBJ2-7,CASSRGDRGSYEQYF
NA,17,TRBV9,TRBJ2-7,CASSPRASGLSSYEQYF
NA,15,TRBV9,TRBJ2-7,CASSVGGTVNYEQYF
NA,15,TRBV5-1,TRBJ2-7,CASSPNRGEWDEQYF
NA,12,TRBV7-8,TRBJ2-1,CASSLSESEQFF
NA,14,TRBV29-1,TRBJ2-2,CSVLASGNTGELFF
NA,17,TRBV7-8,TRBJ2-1,CASSLAGGLAGGYEQFF
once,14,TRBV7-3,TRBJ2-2,CASGGQGNTGELFF
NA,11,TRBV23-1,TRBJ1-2,CASSQSCGYTF
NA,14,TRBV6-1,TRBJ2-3,CASRGLAGTDTQYF
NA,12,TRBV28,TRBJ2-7,CASSLMGYEQYF
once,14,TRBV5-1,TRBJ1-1,CASSSRQGFTEAFF
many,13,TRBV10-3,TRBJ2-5,CATTSGREETQYF
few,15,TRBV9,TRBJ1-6,CASSGDSSYNSPLHF
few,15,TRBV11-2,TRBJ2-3,CASSSGLQGGDTQYF
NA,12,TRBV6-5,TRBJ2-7,CASSYFTYEQYF